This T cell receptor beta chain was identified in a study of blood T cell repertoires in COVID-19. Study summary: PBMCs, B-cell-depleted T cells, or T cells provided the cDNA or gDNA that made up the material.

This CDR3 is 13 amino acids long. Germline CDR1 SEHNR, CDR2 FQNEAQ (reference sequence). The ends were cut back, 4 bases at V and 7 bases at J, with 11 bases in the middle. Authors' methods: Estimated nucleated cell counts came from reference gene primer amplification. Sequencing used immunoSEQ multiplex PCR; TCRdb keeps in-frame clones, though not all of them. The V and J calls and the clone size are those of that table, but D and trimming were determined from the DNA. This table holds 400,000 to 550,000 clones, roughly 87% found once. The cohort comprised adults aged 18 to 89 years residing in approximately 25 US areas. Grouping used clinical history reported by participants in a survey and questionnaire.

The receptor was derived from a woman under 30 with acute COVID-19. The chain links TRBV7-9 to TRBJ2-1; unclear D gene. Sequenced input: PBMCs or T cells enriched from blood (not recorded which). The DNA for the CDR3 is TGTGCCAGCAGCTCACACCCCGGGAATGAGCAGTTCTTC. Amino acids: CASSSHPGNEQFF.